This T cell receptor (beta chain) was obtained from a study of blood T cell repertoires in COVID-19. Across the whole study: The United States, Italy and Spain were the sources of the acute and convalescent COVID-19 samples.

Methods used by the authors: Amplification of reference gene primers provided the estimated nucleated cell counts. Method: immunoSEQ multiplex PCR; TCRdb's copy keeps in-frame clones and lacks some. D and trimming were read from the DNA, whereas the V and J calls and clone size are those reported in that table. Among around 30,000 clones listed, about 80% were seen once. Per the germline V gene, CDR1 is SNHLY and CDR2 is FYNNEI. Trimming left V 5 bases short and J 9 bases short, with 17 bases between. The CDR3 is 14 residues long. Sequencing was done on a sample of peripheral blood. This receptor was identified in an elderly woman with acute or convalescent COVID-19. V usage is TRBV2 and J usage is TRBJ2-1; D is perhaps TRBD2 (6 bases). The chain's CDR3 is CASSFLGGAGEQFF. Written as DNA, the CDR3 is TGTGCCAGCAGTTTCCTCGGGGGAGCGGGTGAGCAGTTCTTC. Supplemented by reference TRBV2 and TRBJ2-1, the full variable domain reads EPEVTQTPSHQVTQMGQEVILRCVPISNHLYFYWYRQILGQKVEFLVSFYNNEISEKSEIFDDQFSVERPDGSNFTLKIRSTKLEDSAMYFCASSFLGGAGEQFFGPGTRLTVL.